This T cell receptor beta chain was captured in a study of blood T cell repertoires in COVID-19. Study in general: Sites across the United States, Italy and Spain contributed samples from acute and convalescent COVID-19. In each case, the material was cDNA or gDNA derived from T cells, B-cell-depleted T cells, or PBMCs.

CDR3 length equals 16 residues. In germline, CDR1 is SNHLY, CDR2 FYNNEI. The ends lost 4 bases at V and 5 bases at J; junction bases unmatched: 11. Only in-frame clones appear in the TCRdb table, and some are missing; sequencing was by immunoSEQ multiplex PCR. Of hundreds of thousands of clones in the sample, approximately 89% were seen once. Individuals aged about 18 to 100 years were recruited from fewer than 25 US areas. J is TRBJ2-3 and V is TRBV2; 8 bases are a match to TRBD2. Sequenced sample: PBMCs or T cells enriched from blood (not recorded which). This receptor was identified in a woman between 35 and 50 years old who had recovered from COVID-19. The CDR3 coding sequence is TGTGCCAGCAGTGGTGGGGGCGGGAGGAAGGGAGATACGCAGTATTTT. Translation gives CASSGGGGRKGDTQYF.